Sequencing of this TCR beta chain was carried out in a study of T cell repertoires in cytomegalovirus infection. Study-wide background: Based on public TCR beta signatures, there were indications of CMV infection and of a matching HLA type.

Using its own MiXCR run on the reads, TCRdb lists one record per CDR3 protein. The repertoire holds 250,000 or so distinct CDR3 sequences, with over 15% as singletons. From germline, CDR1 is MNHEY and CDR2 SVGEGT. The CDR3 spans 17 residues. This clonotype has more than one count but fewer than ten. Its antigen is undetermined. The junction departs from germline at one end; a sequencing error may be responsible. Whole-study findings and limits: Cumulative public TCR beta family frequency identified CMV carriers with the relevant HLA. HLA-C-restricted CMV clonotypes gave the most frequent clonotype in two of eight donors.

This receptor was obtained from a human donor in good health (CMV status not recorded). Some clones in this sample may be carry-over from other donors' samples. Sequenced: CD8+ T cells from PBMCs. The V gene is TRBV6-2 or TRBV6-3, the J gene TRBJ1-2, with 9 bases aligning to TRBD1. This CDR3 is CATTRDREDERYVSPLF. The CDR3 DNA reads TGTGCCACAACCCGGGACAGGGAAGATGAACGATACGTAAGCCCCCTGTTC.